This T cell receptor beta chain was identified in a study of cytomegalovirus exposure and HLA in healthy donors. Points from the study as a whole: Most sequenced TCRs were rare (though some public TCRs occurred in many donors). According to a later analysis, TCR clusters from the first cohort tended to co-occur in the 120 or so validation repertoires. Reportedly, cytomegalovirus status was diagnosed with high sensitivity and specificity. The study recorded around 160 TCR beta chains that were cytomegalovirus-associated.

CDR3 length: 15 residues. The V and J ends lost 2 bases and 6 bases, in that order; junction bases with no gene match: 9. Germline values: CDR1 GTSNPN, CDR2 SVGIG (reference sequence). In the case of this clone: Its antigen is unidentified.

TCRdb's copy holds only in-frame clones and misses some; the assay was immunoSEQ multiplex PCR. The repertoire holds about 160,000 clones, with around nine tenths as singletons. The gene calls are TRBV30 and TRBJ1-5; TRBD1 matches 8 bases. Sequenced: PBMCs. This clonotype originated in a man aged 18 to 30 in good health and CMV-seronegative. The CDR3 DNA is TGTGCCTGGAGTCTCCGGGCAGGGGGCAGTCAGCCCCAGCATTTT. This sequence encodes CAWSLRAGGSQPQHF.